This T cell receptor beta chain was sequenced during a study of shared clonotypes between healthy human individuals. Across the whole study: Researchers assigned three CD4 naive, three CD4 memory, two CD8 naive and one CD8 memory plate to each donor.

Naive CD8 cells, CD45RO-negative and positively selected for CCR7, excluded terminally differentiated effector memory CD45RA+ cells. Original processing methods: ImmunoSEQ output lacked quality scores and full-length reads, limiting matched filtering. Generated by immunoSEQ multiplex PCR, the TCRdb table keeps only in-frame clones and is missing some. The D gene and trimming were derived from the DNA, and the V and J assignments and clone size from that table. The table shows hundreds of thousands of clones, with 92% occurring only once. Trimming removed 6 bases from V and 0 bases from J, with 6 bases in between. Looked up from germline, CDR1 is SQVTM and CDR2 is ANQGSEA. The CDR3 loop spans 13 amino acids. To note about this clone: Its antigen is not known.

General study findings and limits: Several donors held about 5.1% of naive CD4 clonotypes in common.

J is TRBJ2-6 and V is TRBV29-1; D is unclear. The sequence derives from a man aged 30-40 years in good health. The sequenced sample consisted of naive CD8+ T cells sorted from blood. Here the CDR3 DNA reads TGCAGCGTCGTCTTCTCTGGGGCCAACGTCCTGACTTTC. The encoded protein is CSVVFSGANVLTF.